The 10 T cell receptor beta chains given below trace back to one sample, sequenced in a study of cytomegalovirus exposure and HLA in healthy donors. Vbeta (60) and Jbeta (13) primers were used in the PCR. Profiling relied on immunoSEQ multiplex PCR, and the TCRdb table lists in-frame clones only, not all of them. The sample consists of about 150,000 clones, 9.7% of them appearing once. Source material: PBMCs. The origin of the receptors is a man aged 50 or older in good health and CMV-seronegative.

This clone appeared a few times. CDR3 region: CASSRGGLAGSTDTQYF. The CDR3 nucleotides are TGCGCCAGCAGCCGAGGAGGACTAGCGGGTTCCACAGATACGCAGTATTTT. V is TRBV5-1 and J is TRBJ2-3, with 11 bases fitting TRBD2. V gave up 4 bases and J gave up 2 bases; unmatched junction bases: 9. CDR1 and CDR2 (germline): SGHRS, YFSETQ. The CDR3 is 17 residues long.

CDR3 DNA sequence: TGTGCCAGCTGTGTGGCTCTAGCGGGAGGGGGCACAGATACGCAGTATTTT. It yields the protein CASCVALAGGGTDTQYF. The V gene is TRBV6-1, the J gene TRBJ2-3, with TRBD2 identical over 12 bases. Germline assignment: CDR1 MNHNS and CDR2 SASEGT. The J segment lost 1 base and the V segment lost 8 bases, leaving 10 bases of the junction unmatched. This CDR3 region has 17 residues.

This clone has just a few counts. The V call is TRBV19, the J call TRBJ2-5; D might be TRBD2 (6 bases). V was trimmed by 10 bases and J by 5 bases, leaving 17 bases between them. In germline, CDR1 is LNHDA, CDR2 SQIVND (reference sequence). CDR3 length: 13 amino acids. Written as DNA, the CDR3 is TGTGCCACCCGGGGGTGGGAGAGGGAGACCCAGTACTTC. Residues: CATRGWERETQYF. Together with reference TRBV19 and TRBJ2-5, the CDR3 gives the full variable domain: DGGITQSPKYLFRKEGQNVTLSCEQNLNHDAMYWYRQDPGQGLRLIYYSQIVNDFQKGDIAEGYSVSREKKESFPLTVTSAQKNPTAFYLCATRGWERETQYFGPGTRLLVL.

The rearrangement uses TRBV6-1 and TRBJ2-7, with 8 bases identical to TRBD2. The CDR3 sequence is 13 residues long. Losses at the gene ends were 6 bases for V and 3 bases for J; bases not matched to a gene: 4. CDR1 is MNHNS, CDR2 SASEGT, per germline. The CDR3 region is CASSRGGNYEQYF. In DNA, the CDR3 is TGTGCCAGCAGCCGGGGGGGGAACTACGAGCAGTACTTC.

In its sample, this clone was seen a few times. The chain links TRBV28 to TRBJ2-7; 14 nucleotides match TRBD2. CDR1 and CDR2 (germline): MDHEN, SYDVKM. CDR3 length: 14 residues. Trimming removed 4 bases from V and 6 bases from J; junction bases left unmatched: 2. Here the CDR3 reads CASSSGLAGVEQYF. CDR3 DNA sequence: TGTGCCAGCAGTTCGGGACTAGCGGGAGTCGAGCAGTACTTC.

The genes are TRBV7-6 and TRBJ2-7, with TRBD2 identical over 9 bases. Germline V gene lookup returns CDR1 SGHVS and CDR2 FNYEAQ. The CDR3 totals 16 residues. The V gene end was trimmed by 0 bases and the J gene end by 2 bases; junction bases not matched to a gene: 5. CDR3 sequence: CASSLARAGGTYEQYF. As DNA, the CDR3 is TGTGCCAGCAGCTTAGCGCGAGCGGGGGGAACCTACGAGCAGTACTTC.

The chain links TRBV10-1 to TRBJ2-7; possible D gene TRBD2, 5 bases. Per the germline V gene, CDR1 is WNHNN and CDR2 is SYGVQD (reference sequence). This CDR3 contains 17 residues. Trimming took 0 bases from V and 1 from J, leaving 16 bases between them. CDR3 loop: CASSESRAREISYEQYF. Written as DNA, the CDR3 is TGCGCCAGCAGTGAGTCGAGGGCCAGAGAGATTTCCTACGAGCAGTACTTC.

This clone has just a few counts. The CDR3 here is CASRRTENTEAFF. In DNA, the CDR3 is TGTGCCAGCAGGCGGACAGAGAACACTGAAGCTTTCTTT. The chain is built from TRBV5-5 and TRBJ1-1; a weak D match, TRBD1 (6 bases). The CDR3 is 13 amino acids. Trimming stripped 5 bases from V and 1 base from J, with 9 bases between. Germline loops: CDR1 SGHKS, CDR2 YYEKEE (reference sequence).

The chain recombines TRBV23-1 with TRBJ2-7; 9 bases fit TRBD2. TRBV23-1 is known as an ORF, though its function is uncertain. V lost 0 bases to trimming and J lost 5 bases; unmatched junction nucleotides: 2. The CDR3 is 14 residues long. The CDR3 DNA follows: TGCGCCAGCAGTCAATCGGGACTAGCCAACGAGCAGTACTTC. Residues: CASSQSGLANEQYF.

V is TRBV2 and J is TRBJ2-3; TRBD1 might be the D (6 bases). The V and J ends lost 6 bases and 0 bases respectively, with 13 bases between them. The CDR3 runs 15 residues. Per germline, CDR1 SNHLY and CDR2 FYNNEI. The CDR3 spells CASRDSRASTDTQYF. The DNA of the CDR3 is TGTGCCAGCAGGGACAGTCGTGCTAGCACAGATACGCAGTATTTT.